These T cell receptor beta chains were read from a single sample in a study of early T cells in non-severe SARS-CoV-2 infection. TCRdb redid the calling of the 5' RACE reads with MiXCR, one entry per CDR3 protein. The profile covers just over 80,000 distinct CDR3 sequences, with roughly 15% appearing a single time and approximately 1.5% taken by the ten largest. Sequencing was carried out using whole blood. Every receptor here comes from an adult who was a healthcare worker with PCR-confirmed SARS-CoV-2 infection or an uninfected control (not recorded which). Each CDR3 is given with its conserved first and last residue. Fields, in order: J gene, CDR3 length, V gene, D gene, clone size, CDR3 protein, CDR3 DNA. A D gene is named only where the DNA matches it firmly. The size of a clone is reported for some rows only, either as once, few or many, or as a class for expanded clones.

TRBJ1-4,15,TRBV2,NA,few,CASSEIGGSDEKLFF,TGTGCCAGCAGTGAAATAGGGGGGTCGGATGAAAAACTGTTTTTT
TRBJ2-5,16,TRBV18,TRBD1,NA,CASSPGQGARQETQYF,TGTGCCAGCTCACCAGGACAGGGGGCGAGGCAAGAGACCCAGTACTTC
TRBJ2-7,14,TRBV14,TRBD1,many,CASSRQGGWYEQYF,TGTGCCAGCAGTCGACAGGGGGGCTGGTACGAGCAGTACTTC
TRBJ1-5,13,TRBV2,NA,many,CASSPGGIQPQHF,TGTGCCAGCAGTCCCGGGGGGATTCAGCCCCAGCATTTT
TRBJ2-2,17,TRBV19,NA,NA,CASSITPGTWRTGELFF,TGTGCCAGTAGTATCACCCCGGGGACCTGGCGTACCGGGGAGCTGTTTTTT
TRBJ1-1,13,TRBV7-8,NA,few,CASSSRDSTEAFF,TGTGCCAGCAGCTCAAGAGATTCGACTGAAGCTTTCTTT
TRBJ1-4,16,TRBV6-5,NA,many,CASSYRPASLNEKLFF,TGTGCCAGCAGTTACCGGCCAGCTTCCCTTAATGAAAAACTGTTTTTT
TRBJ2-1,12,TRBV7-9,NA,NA,CASSLEAGPRFF,TGTGCCAGCAGCTTAGAGGCAGGGCCCCGGTTCTTC
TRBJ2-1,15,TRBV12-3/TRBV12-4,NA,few,CASSLEPAGHNEQFF,TGTGCCAGCAGTTTGGAGCCAGCGGGCCACAATGAGCAGTTCTTC
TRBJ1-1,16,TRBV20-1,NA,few,CSARDWQGGVNTEAFF,TGCAGTGCTAGAGATTGGCAGGGCGGAGTGAACACTGAAGCTTTCTTT
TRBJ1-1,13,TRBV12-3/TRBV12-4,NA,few,CASSRGRGTEAFF,TGTGCCAGCAGTCGGGGACGTGGCACTGAAGCTTTCTTT
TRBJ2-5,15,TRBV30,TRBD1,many,CAWSGDRFYQETQYF,TGTGCCTGGAGTGGGGACAGGTTTTACCAAGAGACCCAGTACTTC
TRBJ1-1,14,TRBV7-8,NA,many,CASSARAMNTEAFF,TGTGCCAGCAGCGCGAGGGCTATGAACACTGAAGCTTTCTTT
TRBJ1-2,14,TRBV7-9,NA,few,CASSLVGESNGYTF,TGTGCCAGCAGCTTAGTTGGGGAATCCAATGGCTACACCTTC
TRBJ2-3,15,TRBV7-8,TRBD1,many,CASSYRDSYTDTQYF,TGTGCCAGCAGCTACCGGGACAGCTACACAGATACGCAGTATTTT
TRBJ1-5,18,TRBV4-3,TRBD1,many,CASSQDYYGQGPDQPQHF,TGCGCCAGCAGCCAAGACTACTACGGACAGGGTCCCGATCAGCCCCAGCATTTT
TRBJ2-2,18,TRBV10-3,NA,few,CAISALLPMTANTGELFF,TGTGCCATCAGTGCCCTCCTGCCGATGACAGCGAACACCGGGGAGCTGTTTTTT
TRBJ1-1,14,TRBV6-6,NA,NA,CASSYPAWNTEAFF,TGTGCCAGCAGTTACCCTGCCTGGAACACTGAAGCTTTCTTT
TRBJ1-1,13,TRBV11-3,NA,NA,CASSPTVNTEAFF,TGTGCCAGCAGCCCGACGGTGAACACTGAAGCTTTCTTT
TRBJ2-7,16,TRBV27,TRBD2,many,CASSSPSGGGPNEQYF,TGTGCCAGCAGTTCACCCAGTGGCGGGGGGCCCAACGAGCAGTACTTC
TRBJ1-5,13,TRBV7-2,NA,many,CASSLERDQPQHF,TGTGCCAGCAGCTTAGAGAGGGATCAGCCCCAGCATTTT
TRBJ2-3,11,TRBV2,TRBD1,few,CASSEGTGQYF,TGTGCCAGCAGTGAGGGGACAGGGCAGTATTTT
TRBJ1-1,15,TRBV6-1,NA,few,CASSTKVEGGTEAFF,TGTGCCAGCAGCACGAAGGTAGAGGGAGGCACTGAAGCTTTCTTT
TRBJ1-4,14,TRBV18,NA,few,CASSPKETGTKLFF,TGTGCCAGCTCACCAAAGGAGACCGGGACAAAACTGTTTTTT
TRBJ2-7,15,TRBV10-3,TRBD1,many,CAISEPGQGSYEQYF,TGTGCCATCAGTGAGCCGGGACAGGGCTCCTACGAGCAGTACTTC
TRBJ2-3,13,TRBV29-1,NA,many,CSGRGIGEDTQYF,TGCAGCGGGAGGGGGATTGGGGAGGATACGCAGTATTTT
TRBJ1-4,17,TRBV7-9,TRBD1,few,CASTEGRDSSFNEKLFF,TGTGCCAGCACCGAAGGCCGGGACAGTAGTTTTAATGAAAAACTGTTTTTT
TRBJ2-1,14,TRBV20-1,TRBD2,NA,CSAPRGGVEGEQFF,TGCAGTGCTCCTCGCGGGGGGGTCGAGGGTGAGCAGTTCTTC
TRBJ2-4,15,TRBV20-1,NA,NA,CSARLQSSRKNIQYF,TGCAGTGCTAGGCTCCAATCTAGTCGCAAAAACATTCAGTACTTC
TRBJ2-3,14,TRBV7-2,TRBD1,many,CASSKNRGLDTQYF,TGTGCCAGCAGCAAAAACAGGGGGTTGGATACGCAGTATTTT
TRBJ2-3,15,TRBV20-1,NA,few,CSARDGGLSTDTQYF,TGCAGTGCTAGAGACGGGGGGCTTAGCACAGATACGCAGTATTTT
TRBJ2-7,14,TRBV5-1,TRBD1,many,CASSGGQEPYEQYF,TGCGCCAGCAGCGGGGGACAGGAGCCCTACGAGCAGTACTTC
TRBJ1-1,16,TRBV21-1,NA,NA,CASSSRPQDRGTEAFF,TGTGCCAGCAGCTCTCGTCCCCAGGATCGCGGCACTGAAGCTTTCTTT
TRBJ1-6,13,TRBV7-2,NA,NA,CASSLRPNSPLHF,TGTGCCAGCAGCTTAAGGCCGAATTCACCCCTCCACTTT
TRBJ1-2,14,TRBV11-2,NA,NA,CASSLARGGDGYTF,TGTGCCAGCAGCTTAGCCCGTGGGGGAGATGGCTACACCTTC
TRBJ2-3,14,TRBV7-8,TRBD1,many,CASSSQGFSDTQYF,TGTGCCAGCAGCTCACAGGGGTTTTCAGATACGCAGTATTTT
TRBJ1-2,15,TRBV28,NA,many,CASSLHDPINYGYTF,TGTGCCAGCAGCCTACACGACCCGATTAACTATGGCTACACCTTC
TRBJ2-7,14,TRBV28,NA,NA,CASSLSRQAYEQYF,TGTGCCAGCAGTTTGTCTCGACAAGCCTACGAGCAGTACTTC
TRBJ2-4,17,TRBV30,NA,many,CAWGPKRSQAAKNIQYF,TGTGCCTGGGGGCCGAAAAGGTCCCAGGCGGCCAAAAACATTCAGTACTTC
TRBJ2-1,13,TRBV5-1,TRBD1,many,CASSFYRGNEQFF,TGCGCCAGCAGCTTTTACAGGGGCAATGAGCAGTTCTTC
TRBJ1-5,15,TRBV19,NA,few,CASSIGGQLRQPQHF,TGTGCCAGTAGTATAGGCGGACAGCTCCGACAGCCCCAGCATTTT
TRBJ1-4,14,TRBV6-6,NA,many,CASSYQGMNEKLFF,TGTGCCAGCAGTTACCAGGGAATGAATGAAAAACTGTTTTTT
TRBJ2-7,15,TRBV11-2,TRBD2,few,CASSLHTSGGVEQYF,TGTGCCAGCAGCTTACATACTAGCGGGGGTGTCGAGCAGTACTTC
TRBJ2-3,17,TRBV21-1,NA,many,CASSKVASGLPTDTQYF,TGTGCCAGCAGCAAAGTAGCTAGCGGGTTACCCACAGATACGCAGTATTTT
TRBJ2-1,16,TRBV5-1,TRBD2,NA,CASSLVAGSSYNEQFF,TGCGCCAGCAGCTTGGTAGCGGGGAGCTCCTACAATGAGCAGTTCTTC
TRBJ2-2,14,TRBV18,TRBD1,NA,CASSPGQGTGELFF,TGTGCCAGCTCACCGGGACAGGGCACCGGGGAGCTGTTTTTT
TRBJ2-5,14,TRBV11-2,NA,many,CASSPQSSKETQYF,TGTGCCAGCAGCCCCCAGAGCTCGAAAGAGACCCAGTACTTC